These 20 T cell receptor beta chains share one sample of origin, sequenced in a study of T cell repertoires in cytomegalovirus infection. TCRdb redid the calling of the reads with MiXCR, one entry per CDR3 protein. Of under 850,000 distinct CDR3 sequences listed, approximately 40% are singletons. Sequencing was performed on PBMCs. Receptors were obtained from a human donor in good health (CMV status not recorded). Some clones in this sample may be carry-over from other donors' samples.

The chain has TRBV5-4 and TRBJ1-2, with D maybe TRBD1 (6 bases). Germline V CDR1 and CDR2: SGHNT, YYREEE (reference sequence). Trimming shortened V by 5 bases and J by 3 bases, and 17 bases separated the two germline ends. The CDR3 has 15 amino acids. The DNA for the CDR3 is TGTGCCAGCAGAAAGGGGGGGCGAGGAGACTATGGCTACACCTTC. Amino acid sequence: CASRKGGRGDYGYTF.

V is TRBV6-6 and J is TRBJ2-1; 10 nucleotides align to TRBD2. V was clipped by 5 bases and J by 8 bases; unmatched bases: 12. The CDR3 has 16 residues. Germline CDR1 and CDR2: MNHNY and SVGAGI (reference sequence). Here the CDR3 DNA reads TGTGCCAGCAGTAAGGGTGCTAGCGGGAGTTCTGATGAGCAGTTCTTC. Translating gives CASSKGASGSSDEQFF.

V gene TRBV6-2 or TRBV6-3 combines with J gene TRBJ2-5; D may correspond to TRBD1 or TRBD2 (5 bases each). Trimming pared 5 bases from V and 4 bases from J, leaving 14 bases between. Germline V gives CDR1 MNHEY, CDR2 SVGEGT. CDR3 size: 14 residues. The CDR3, as DNA: TGTGCCAGCAGTCCCGGGACCCCTGCAGAGACCCAGTACTTC. It translates to CASSPGTPAETQYF.

This clonotype occurred once. The chain has TRBV27 and TRBJ2-2; TRBD2 is a possible D gene (5 bases). Germline lookup yields CDR1 MNHEY and CDR2 SMNVEV (reference sequence). The CDR3 is 17 amino acids. The V end lost 6 bases, the J end lost 2 bases, and 19 bases lay between the germline ends. The DNA of the CDR3 is TGTGCCAGCAGCCTTCCTGGCGGCGGGTCAAACACCGGGGAGCTGTTTTTT. This sequence encodes CASSLPGGGSNTGELFF.

V gene TRBV15 combines with J gene TRBJ2-2; perhaps D is TRBD1 or TRBD2 (5 bases each). This CDR3 region has 17 residues. V was pared by 4 bases and J by 2 bases, with 17 bases between. Germline V gene lookup returns CDR1 LNHNV and CDR2 YYDKDF (reference sequence). Here the CDR3 reads CATSTVWLGVNTGELFF. The CDR3 region has the DNA TGTGCCACCAGCACAGTATGGTTGGGGGTAAACACCGGGGAGCTGTTTTTT.

J is TRBJ1-1 and V is TRBV6-6, with D perhaps TRBD1 (5 bases). Trimming took 6 bases from V and 1 from J, leaving 9 bases between them. The V gene's germline CDR1 is MNHNY and CDR2 SVGAGI (reference sequence). CDR3 length equals 13 residues. The CDR3 loop reads CASRLGQNTEAFF. The CDR3 coding sequence is TGTGCCAGCAGACTAGGACAGAACACTGAAGCTTTCTTT.

In its sample, this clonotype was seen a few times. The chain employs TRBV25-1 and TRBJ1-5; D might be TRBD1 (6 bases). CDR3 length: 16 residues. V lost 4 bases, J lost 0 bases, and 13 bases lay in between. Looked up from germline, CDR1 is MGHDK and CDR2 is SYGVNS. The CDR3 DNA is TGTGCCAGCAGTGGCCCAGGGGAGACTAGCAATCAGCCCCAGCATTTT. It translates to CASSGPGETSNQPQHF.

The chain carries TRBV12-3 or TRBV12-4 and TRBJ1-2, with a weak D call TRBD1 (5 bases). The CDR3 contains 13 residues. Trimming took 6 bases from V and 4 from J, leaving 12 bases between them. CDR3 in DNA: TGTGCCAGCAGGGAACTGGGGGTCTATGGCTACACCTTC. Translating it yields CASRELGVYGYTF.

Comment on this clonotype: It is likely a read error, because the conserved phenylalanine at the end of the CDR3 is missing. The chain employs TRBV6-6 and TRBJ2-1; weak D call: TRBD2 (5 bases). Germline V lookup: CDR1 MNHNY, CDR2 SVGAGI (reference sequence). The length of the CDR3 is 14 residues. CDR3 DNA: TGTGCCAGCAGTGACACTAGAAACAACAATGAACAGTTCTTG. Amino acid sequence: CASSDTRNNNEQFL.

This chain connects TRBV9 to TRBJ1-1; D gene uncertain. The CDR3 covers 18 residues. V was trimmed by 4 bases and J by 1 base, leaving 23 bases between them. Germline-derived CDR1 and CDR2 are SGDLS and YYNGEE. Here the CDR3 DNA reads TGTGCCAGCAGCCCAGAGATAGGTTTGGGGATTAGGAACACTGAAGCTTTCTTT. Its protein is CASSPEIGLGIRNTEAFF.

This clonotype appeared a few times. The CDR3 loop reads CASSPSPGGGTSGRVAGELFF. Written as DNA, the CDR3 is TGTGCCAGCAGTCCCTCTCCGGGAGGGGGGACTAGCGGGAGGGTAGCCGGGGAGCTGTTTTTT. The V gene is TRBV28, the J gene TRBJ2-2, with 16 bases lining up with TRBD2. The CDR3 is 21 residues long. Trimming cost V 5 bases and J 6 bases; bases outside gene matches: 18. Germline CDR1 is MDHEN and CDR2 is SYDVKM.

V gene TRBV5-1 combines with J gene TRBJ1-1, with no clear D. Trimming pared 6 bases from V and 5 bases from J, leaving 23 bases between. Per the germline V gene, CDR1 is SGHRS and CDR2 is YFSETQ. The CDR3 totals 16 residues. The CDR3 reads CASKVDPGTPRTEAFF. In DNA, the CDR3 is TGCGCCAGCAAGGTCGACCCGGGCACCCCGAGGACTGAAGCTTTCTTT.

This chain joins TRBV5-4 and TRBJ1-1; D is perhaps TRBD1 (5 bases). The CDR3 runs 16 residues. Trimming left V 0 bases short and J 3 bases short, with 15 bases between. CDR1 is SGHNT, CDR2 YYREEE, per germline (reference sequence). The DNA of the CDR3 is TGTGCCAGCAGCTTGGGGGGACGGCCTATTGACACTGAAGCTTTCTTT. Translated, it gives CASSLGGRPIDTEAFF.

As for this clonotype: A read error may produce the germline difference seen at one junction end. The chain uses TRBV15 and TRBJ2-1, with D perhaps matching TRBD2 (7 bases). This CDR3 has 16 amino acids. Germline V gives CDR1 LNHNV, CDR2 YYDKDF (reference sequence). CDR3 sequence reads: CANSRDRGGHLHEQFF. CDR3 nucleotide sequence: TGTGCCAACAGCAGAGATCGCGGGGGACATCTCCATGAGCAGTTCTTC.

J is TRBJ2-7 and V is TRBV28; D is unclear. V lost 6 bases to trimming and J lost 3 bases, with 18 bases between them. CDR1 MDHEN and CDR2 SYDVKM come from the germline V gene. This CDR3 region has 15 residues. The CDR3 protein is CASSSSSSGYYEQYF. The CDR3 DNA reads as TGTGCCAGCAGCTCCTCGTCGTCTGGTTACTACGAGCAGTACTTC.

This clonotype was detected once. This chain uses TRBV5-1 with TRBJ2-1; D uncertain. V shed 0 bases and J shed 1 base, with 8 bases lying between them. This CDR3 spans 15 amino acids. Germline CDR1 and CDR2: SGHRS and YFSETQ. DNA for the CDR3: TGCGCCAGCAGCTTGGCACGGATTTCCTACAATGAGCAGTTCTTC. As protein: CASSLARISYNEQFF.

This clonotype was counted a few times. V gene TRBV3-1 combines with J gene TRBJ1-1; no reliable D call. V shed 4 bases and J shed 5 bases, with 17 bases lying between them. The CDR3 length is 15 residues. In germline, CDR1 is LGHDT, CDR2 YNNKEL (reference sequence). The CDR3 loop is CASSLSAALGTEAFF. The CDR3 region has the DNA TGTGCCAGCAGCCTCTCCGCCGCGCTAGGGACTGAAGCTTTCTTT.

This clonotype has more than one count but fewer than ten. The junction and the germline gene differ at one end; a read error may be behind it. The genes are TRBV4-1 and TRBJ2-1; the match to TRBD1 covers 7 bases. The germline V gene has CDR1 MGHRA and CDR2 YSYEKL. The CDR3 spans 13 residues. The CDR3 region has the DNA TGTGCCAGCAGCTCCGGGACAGCAAATGAGCAGTTCTTC. Protein product: CASSSGTANEQFF.

With regard to this clonotype: Relative to the germline gene, one junction end is altered; a read error may explain this. The V gene is TRBV4-1, the J gene TRBJ1-6; D is ambiguous. The CDR3 contains 15 residues. The germline V gene has CDR1 MGHRA and CDR2 YSYEKL. CDR3 residues: CDSSQEILPGRPLHF. CDR3 coding DNA: TGCGACAGCAGCCAAGAAATACTCCCGGGGAGGCCCCTCCACTTT.

The chain couples TRBV10-3 to TRBJ1-2; TRBD1 is a possible D gene (5 bases). This CDR3 region has 17 residues. V shed 3 bases and J shed 7 bases, with 24 bases lying between them. The germline CDR1 and CDR2 sequences are ENHRY and SYGVKD. In nucleotides, the CDR3 is TGTGCCATCAGTGATCCCGGCTCCGGGACCCTTTGGGGTGGCTACACCTTC. Translation: CAISDPGSGTLWGGYTF.